The next 15 T cell receptor beta chains were all read from a single sample in a study of OX40 agonist ivuxolimab in advanced cancers. Library generation was performed with the immunoSEQ multiplex PCR assay. The immuneACCESS repertoire file appears here via TCRdb, limited to in-frame rearrangements. These files lack a portion of the clones; in checked studies, under half of the deficit traces to unresolved V genes, and the cause of the others is not known. For this sample the table gives roughly 61,000 clones, of which around four fifths were detected only once. In total, the top ten clones hold 0.75% of the sample. Source: CD4+ or CD8+ T cells sorted from blood, taken in a trial of the OX40 agonist ivuxolimab. The receptors come from an adult with an advanced solid tumor such as melanoma, head and neck, liver or kidney cancer.

The CDR3 coding sequence is TGTGCCAGCAGGGGGTCAGAGACCCAGTACTTC. Encoded protein: CASRGSETQYF. This rearrangement joins TRBV25-1 to TRBJ2-5; D unclear. CDR1 is MGHDK and CDR2 is SYGVNS in the germline V gene. The V gene lost 6 bases and the J gene lost 4 bases, with 6 bases spanning the gap. The CDR3 totals 11 residues. The whole variable domain, remainder taken from reference TRBV25-1 and TRBJ2-5, is EADIYQTPRYLVIGTGKKITLECSQTMGHDKMYWYQQDPGMELHLIHYSYGVNSTEKGDLSSESTVSRIRTEHFPLTLESARPSHTSQYLCASRGSETQYFGPGTRLLVL.

This clone was observed a handful of times. The J gene is TRBJ1-2, the V gene TRBV6-1; 10 bases match TRBD1. CDR3 length equals 18 residues. Germline V gene data show CDR1 as MNHNS and CDR2 as SASEGT. V was pared by 0 bases and J by 0 bases, with 7 bases of the junction left unmatched. The CDR3 loop reads CASSEALHGTGANYGYTF. CDR3 nucleotide sequence: TGTGCCAGCAGTGAAGCGCTTCATGGGACAGGGGCTAACTATGGCTACACCTTC.

The chain is built from TRBV27 and TRBJ2-2; D is possibly TRBD1 (6 bases). CDR3 length: 16 amino acids. The germline V gene has CDR1 MNHEY and CDR2 SMNVEV (reference sequence). Trimming stripped 3 bases from V and 6 bases from J, with 17 bases between. The CDR3 loop reads CASSFLTLGQPGELFF. The DNA of the CDR3 is TGTGCCAGCAGTTTCCTGACCCTGGGACAACCCGGGGAGCTGTTTTTT.

J is TRBJ1-4 and V is TRBV28; no firm D call. Trimming removed 3 bases from V and 8 bases from J, with 4 bases in between. The CDR3 is 11 residues long. CDR1 is MDHEN and CDR2 is SYDVKM in the germline V gene. For the CDR3, the DNA is TGTGCCAGCAGTTTCGGAGAAAAACTGTTTTTT. This gives the protein CASSFGEKLFF.

V usage is TRBV5-1 and J usage is TRBJ2-1; 11 bases map to TRBD2. V shed 2 bases and J 7 bases; nucleotides not matched to a gene: 8. The CDR3 spans 16 residues. CDR1 and CDR2 from the germline V gene are SGHRS and YFSETQ. The DNA for the CDR3 is TGCGCCAGCAGCTTTAGTAGCGGGGGGGCATTAAATGAGCAGTTCTTC. Translated: CASSFSSGGALNEQFF.

The CDR3 reads CASSSDRGLTNIQYF. The CDR3 DNA is TGTGCCAGCAGCTCCGACAGGGGGCTGACAAACATTCAGTACTTC. V is TRBV7-9 and J is TRBJ2-4, with 10 bases matching TRBD1. This CDR3 region has 15 residues. Per germline, CDR1 SEHNR and CDR2 FQNEAQ (reference sequence). After removal of 4 bases from V and 6 bases from J, the junction contained 6 bases not matched to a gene.

The J gene is TRBJ2-1, the V gene TRBV19; D is perhaps TRBD2 (5 bases). V lost 4 bases and J 10 bases, leaving 14 bases between the germline ends. The CDR3 runs 13 residues. The germline V gene encodes CDR1 LNHDA and CDR2 SQIVND (reference sequence). The CDR3 DNA reads TGTGCCAGTAGTAACATGGCCGGGGAGGAGCAGTTCTTC. Amino acids: CASSNMAGEEQFF.

This clone was observed many times. The CDR3 sequence: CASSNALAGYTNTGELFF. CDR3 nucleotide sequence: TGTGCCAGCAGCAATGCACTAGCGGGGTACACGAACACCGGGGAGCTGTTTTTT. The chain couples TRBV21-1 to TRBJ2-2; whether TRBD2, the table's D call, matches the DNA was not checked. TRBV21-1 is marked as a pseudogene. The CDR3 runs to 18 residues.

This clone was detected a few times. The V and J genes are TRBV5-1 and TRBJ2-7, with D tentatively TRBD1 or TRBD2 (7 bases each). V was pared by 1 base and J by 2 bases, with 13 bases between. Germline CDR1 reads SGHRS; CDR2 reads YFSETQ. The CDR3 runs 15 residues. The CDR3 DNA reads as TGCGCCAGCAGCTTGTCATCAGGGGGGGCCTACGAGCAGTACTTC. Its protein is CASSLSSGGAYEQYF.

The chain carries TRBV5-4 and TRBJ1-6, with D unclear. V was cut by 3 bases and J by 10 bases, with 8 bases left in between. This CDR3 comprises 12 residues. Germline V CDR1 and CDR2: SGHNT, YYREEE (reference sequence). For the CDR3, the DNA is TGTGCCAGCAGCTCCGCTGAATCACCCCTCCACTTT. Translated, it gives CASSSAESPLHF.

This chain connects TRBV28 to TRBJ1-1; D not resolved. Germline loops: CDR1 MDHEN, CDR2 SYDVKM. This CDR3 spans 12 amino acids. The V gene lost 7 bases and the J gene lost 2 bases, with 8 bases spanning the gap. In DNA, the CDR3 is TGTGCCAGCAACCCTGCTAACACTGAAGCTTTCTTT. This encodes CASNPANTEAFF.

The CDR3 sequence is CASSFQRLAGADTQYF. The CDR3 nucleotides read TGTGCCAGCAGCTTCCAACGACTGGCGGGGGCTGATACGCAGTATTTT. The rearrangement uses TRBV7-2 and TRBJ2-3, with D maybe TRBD2 (7 bases). The germline V and J ends were trimmed by 3 bases and 6 bases, with 19 bases remaining between them. This CDR3 contains 16 residues. The germline gives CDR1 SGHTA, CDR2 FQGNSA. Using reference TRBV7-2 and TRBJ2-3 for the parts outside the CDR3, the full variable domain is GAGVSQSPSNKVTEKGKDVELRCDPISGHTALYWYRQSLGQGLEFLIYFQGNSAPDKSGLPSDRFSAERTGGSVSTLTIQRTQQEDSAVYLCASSFQRLAGADTQYFGPGTRLTVL.

This sequence joins TRBV6-1 and TRBJ2-1; D possibly corresponds to TRBD1 (6 bases). CDR1 and CDR2 from the germline V gene are MNHNS and SASEGT. The CDR3 has 13 residues. Trimming took 8 bases from V and 10 from J, leaving 18 bases between them. CDR3 in DNA: TGTGCCAGCCAATTCACAGGGTCGAGGGAGCAGTTCTTC. Its protein product is CASQFTGSREQFF.

The sample holds a few counts of this clone. V and J are TRBV18 and TRBJ2-1, with D maybe TRBD1 (5 bases). V was shortened by 2 bases and J by 0 bases, with 8 bases between the two germline ends. This CDR3 comprises 15 residues. In germline, CDR1 is KGHSH, CDR2 LQKENI. CDR3 in amino acids: CASSPGRASYNEQFF. DNA of the CDR3: TGTGCCAGCTCACCAGGCAGGGCCTCCTACAATGAGCAGTTCTTC.

The chain combines TRBV5-5 with TRBJ2-7; D possibly matches TRBD1 or TRBD2 (5 bases each). Germline V gene sequence: CDR1 SGHKS, CDR2 YYEKEE (reference sequence). The length of the CDR3 is 15 residues. Trimming cost V 1 base and J 4 bases, with 15 bases left between them. In DNA form, the CDR3 reads TGTGCCAGCAGCTTGCATCTCGGGACGGATTACGAGCAGTACTTC. The encoded protein is CASSLHLGTDYEQYF. Based on the CDR3 plus reference TRBV5-5 and TRBJ2-7, the full variable domain is DAGVTQSPTHLIKTRGQQVTLRCSPISGHKSVSWYQQVLGQGPQFIFQYYEKEERGRGNFPDRFSARQFPNYSSELNVNALLLGDSALYLCASSLHLGTDYEQYFGPGTRLTVT.